The next 32 T cell receptor beta chains were all read from a single sample in a study of T cell responses to AZD1222 COVID-19 vaccine. Method: immunoSEQ multiplex PCR; TCRdb's copy keeps in-frame clones and lacks some. The sample yields under 200,000 clones, 93% seen once. The starting material was peripheral blood, obtained on day 0 of AZD1222 vaccination. These receptors all stem from an adult in good health.

The V and J genes are TRBV5-1 and TRBJ1-1, with D possibly TRBD1 on 6 matching bases. Germline V gene sequence: CDR1 SGHRS, CDR2 YFSETQ. This CDR3 region has 12 residues. With 4 bases removed from V and 11 bases from J, the gap between germline ends came to 15 bases. CDR3 nucleotide sequence: TGCGCCAGCAGCGACAGGTCCAGCGCGGCTTTCTTT. This translates into CASSDRSSAAFF.

This clone was seen once. The sample has other DNA sequences that encode this CDR3 too. V and J are TRBV5-1 and TRBJ2-5; the D gene is possibly TRBD1 (6 bases). CDR1 is SGHRS, CDR2 YFSETQ, per germline. The CDR3 is made up of 13 amino acids. V lost 4 bases and J 2 bases, leaving 9 bases between the germline ends. This CDR3 reads CASSLQGQETQYF. CDR3 DNA sequence: TGCGCCAGCAGCCTGCAGGGGCAAGAGACCCAGTACTTC.

The chain links TRBV18 to TRBJ1-1; a possible D gene is TRBD1 (6 bases). V dropped 4 bases and J dropped 8 bases, with 14 bases sitting between them. The CDR3 length is 13 residues. The V gene's germline CDR1 is KGHSH and CDR2 LQKENI. Written as DNA, the CDR3 is TGTGCCAGCTCACGGACAGCCGCCTTAGAAGCTTTCTTT. Translated, it gives CASSRTAALEAFF.

J is TRBJ2-7 and V is TRBV27; TRBD1 agrees at 7 bases. The CDR3 spans 16 residues. With V trimmed by 4 bases and J by 9 bases, 18 bases remained unmatched. Germline CDR1 MNHEY, CDR2 SMNVEV (reference sequence). The CDR3 region has the DNA TGTGCCAGCAGTTCAATAGGACAGGTCCAATCAAGGGGGCAGTACTTC. Translation gives CASSSIGQVQSRGQYF.

This chain uses TRBV5-1 with TRBJ2-5; D call uncertain. V lost 2 bases to trimming and J lost 1 base, with 15 bases between them. The CDR3 contains 16 residues. CDR1 is SGHRS and CDR2 is YFSETQ in the germline V gene. Here the CDR3 reads CASSLGSPVPQETQYF. CDR3 DNA: TGCGCCAGCAGCTTAGGTAGCCCTGTCCCCCAAGAGACCCAGTACTTC.

In its sample, this clone was seen once. The chain employs TRBV10-2 and TRBJ2-1; D assignment may be TRBD1 or TRBD2 (6 bases each). Germline values: CDR1 WSHSY, CDR2 SAAADI. V shed 3 bases and J shed 4 bases, with 13 bases lying between them. There are 15 residues in the CDR3. In DNA, the CDR3 is TGCGCCAGCAGTGATGAGGGGGGAACTTACAATGAGCAGTTCTTC. Translation: CASSDEGGTYNEQFF.

The J gene is TRBJ1-2, the V gene TRBV28; 7 bases fit TRBD1. The germline V gene encodes CDR1 MDHEN and CDR2 SYDVKM. V gave up 11 bases and J gave up 7 bases; unmatched junction bases: 10. The CDR3 loop spans 12 amino acids. CDR3 sequence (DNA): TGTGCCTCAGAGGACAGGCCGGGTGGCTACACCTTC. Protein product: CASEDRPGGYTF.

The chain links TRBV18 to TRBJ2-7; D is possibly TRBD1 (6 bases). The CDR3 spans 13 residues. The ends were cut back, 6 bases at V and 7 bases at J, with 16 bases in the middle. The germline gives CDR1 KGHSH, CDR2 LQKENI. CDR3 coding DNA: TGTGCCAGCTCGGCGGACAGTAGCCGGGAGCAGTACTTC. It specifies CASSADSSREQYF.

This clone has just one count. This sequence joins TRBV27 and TRBJ2-1; a possible D gene is TRBD2 (6 bases). Germline V lookup: CDR1 MNHEY, CDR2 SMNVEV (reference sequence). The CDR3 has 13 residues. The V gene lost 8 bases and the J gene lost 6 bases, with 14 bases spanning the gap. Here the CDR3 DNA reads TGTGCCAGCGCGGAGGGTTATGTCAATGAGCAGTTCTTC. Translating it yields CASAEGYVNEQFF.

This clone was picked up one time. This chain links TRBV7-9 with TRBJ1-1, with a possible D match to TRBD1 (5 bases). The CDR3 spans 13 residues. Trimming left V 5 bases short and J 7 bases short, with 14 bases between. The germline V gene has CDR1 SEHNR and CDR2 FQNEAQ (reference sequence). The CDR3 coding sequence is TGTGCCAGCAGCCGCAGGGAGCGGGGTGAAGCTTTCTTT. Its protein is CASSRRERGEAFF.

The gene calls are TRBV28 and TRBJ1-3; D unclear. Per germline, CDR1 MDHEN and CDR2 SYDVKM. The CDR3 runs to 17 residues. V was cut by 4 bases and J by 0 bases, with 16 bases left in between. DNA for the CDR3: TGTGCCAGCAGTTCCCGACGGACTAGTAGCTCTGGAAACACCATATATTTT. Its translation: CASSSRRTSSSGNTIYF.

The chain combines TRBV18 with TRBJ2-2; perhaps TRBD2 as D (5 bases). The CDR3 runs 15 residues. Per germline, CDR1 KGHSH and CDR2 LQKENI. Trimming took 8 bases from V and 5 from J, leaving 18 bases between them. This CDR3 reads CASGRAAEGTGELFF. The CDR3 coding sequence is TGTGCCAGCGGAAGAGCGGCAGAAGGTACCGGGGAGCTGTTTTTT.

The chain uses TRBV12-3 or TRBV12-4 and TRBJ1-6, with D possibly TRBD1 on 5 matching bases. Deletions cut 5 bases from V and 7 bases from J, with 9 bases between. The CDR3 is 13 amino acids. In nucleotides, the CDR3 is TGTGCCAGCAGTGCGGGGCTAAATTCACCCCTCCACTTT. It translates to CASSAGLNSPLHF.

The chain couples TRBV19 to TRBJ2-7, with a possible D match to TRBD2 (6 bases). V was pared by 1 base and J by 7 bases, with 11 bases between. CDR3 size: 13 residues. Germline loops: CDR1 LNHDA, CDR2 SQIVND (reference sequence). CDR3 DNA sequence: TGTGCCAGTAGTATAGTAGCGGAGGTTGAGCAGTACTTC. Protein: CASSIVAEVEQYF.

The genes are TRBV7-9 and TRBJ2-1, with TRBD2 matching 10 bases. Germline V gene data show CDR1 as SEHNR and CDR2 as FQNEAQ (reference sequence). Losses at the gene ends were 0 bases for V and 3 bases for J; bases not matched to a gene: 5. The CDR3 totals 17 residues. CDR3 region: CASSLASASGGYNEQFF. Here the CDR3 DNA reads TGTGCCAGCAGCTTAGCGTCTGCTAGCGGGGGCTACAATGAGCAGTTCTTC.

The chain is built from TRBV5-1 and TRBJ2-3; D gene unclear. CDR3 length: 14 amino acids. Germline values: CDR1 SGHRS, CDR2 YFSETQ. V was pared by 0 bases and J by 0 bases, with 5 bases between. The CDR3 here is CASSLAVSTDTQYF. CDR3 DNA sequence: TGCGCCAGCAGCTTGGCTGTCAGCACAGATACGCAGTATTTT. Variable domain in full (rest from reference TRBV5-1 and TRBJ2-3): KAGVTQTPRYLIKTRGQQVTLSCSPISGHRSVSWYQQTPGQGLQFLFEYFSETQRNKGNFPGRFSGRQFSNSRSEMNVSTLELGDSALYLCASSLAVSTDTQYFGPGTRLTVL.

The V call is TRBV5-1, the J call TRBJ2-3, with TRBD2 matching 9 bases. The CDR3 consists of 14 residues. V shed 7 bases and J 4 bases; nucleotides not matched to a gene: 7. CDR1 SGHRS and CDR2 YFSETQ come from the germline V gene. The CDR3 loop is CASYAGGPPDTQYF. For the CDR3, the DNA is TGCGCCAGCTATGCGGGGGGGCCTCCAGATACGCAGTATTTT. Based on the CDR3 plus reference TRBV5-1 and TRBJ2-3, the full variable domain is KAGVTQTPRYLIKTRGQQVTLSCSPISGHRSVSWYQQTPGQGLQFLFEYFSETQRNKGNFPGRFSGRQFSNSRSEMNVSTLELGDSALYLCASYAGGPPDTQYFGPGTRLTVL.

The chain uses TRBV19 and TRBJ1-5, with a possible D match to TRBD1 (6 bases). V lost 7 bases and J 5 bases, leaving 36 bases between the germline ends. Looked up from germline, CDR1 is LNHDA and CDR2 is SQIVND (reference sequence). The CDR3 is 21 residues long. CDR3 protein: CASIGPFNRDKGPAGDQPQHF. The CDR3 nucleotides read TGTGCCAGTATTGGGCCATTTAACCGGGACAAGGGTCCGGCTGGTGATCAGCCCCAGCATTTT.

The chain carries TRBV11-2 and TRBJ2-5; the D gene is possibly TRBD2 (5 bases). The length of the CDR3 is 14 residues. Germline CDR1 SGHAT, CDR2 FQNNGV. Trimming stripped 3 bases from V and 4 bases from J, with 12 bases between. DNA for the CDR3: TGTGCCAGCAGCTTCGGGGTGGGCGGAGAGACCCAGTACTTC. It codes for CASSFGVGGETQYF.

The sample holds one count of this clone. This chain connects TRBV11-2 to TRBJ2-3; no definite D call. The CDR3 is made up of 11 amino acids. The V end lost 1 base, the J end lost 10 bases, and 6 bases lay between the germline ends. The germline CDR1 and CDR2 sequences are SGHAT and FQNNGV. The CDR3 DNA reads TGTGCCAGCAGCTTAGGTCGCGCGCAGTATTTT. Its protein product is CASSLGRAQYF.

The table lists this clone with a count of one. The chain uses TRBV10-3 and TRBJ1-1; D is ambiguous. Trimming shortened V by 8 bases and J by 0 bases, and 10 bases separated the two germline ends. The germline V gene encodes CDR1 ENHRY and CDR2 SYGVKD. This CDR3 has 13 amino acids. Here the CDR3 reads CAIDSGMNTEAFF. CDR3 DNA: TGTGCCATCGATTCGGGGATGAACACTGAAGCTTTCTTT.

This clone came up once. J is TRBJ2-3 and V is TRBV7-2; the D is unclear. The CDR3 runs 16 residues. Germline CDR1 is SGHTA and CDR2 is FQGNSA. Trimming removed 5 bases at V and 2 bases at J, with 17 bases between. The CDR3 DNA follows: TGTGCCAGCAGCCCTGAGTCTGGAAAAAACACAGATACGCAGTATTTT. Its translation is CASSPESGKNTDTQYF.

The chain uses TRBV27 and TRBJ2-7, with TRBD2 matching 10 bases. The V gene end was trimmed by 5 bases and the J gene end by 3 bases; junction bases not matched to a gene: 4. Per the germline V gene, CDR1 is MNHEY and CDR2 is SMNVEV (reference sequence). The CDR3 consists of 14 residues. CDR3 sequence reads: CASSLAGEFYEQYF. In nucleotides, the CDR3 is TGTGCCAGCAGTCTAGCGGGAGAATTCTACGAGCAGTACTTC.

V and J are TRBV5-1 and TRBJ1-1; D might be TRBD1 (6 bases). The CDR3 is made up of 14 amino acids. The germline CDR1 and CDR2 sequences are SGHRS and YFSETQ. Trimming removed 3 bases from V and 4 bases from J, with 13 bases in between. The DNA for the CDR3 is TGCGCCAGCAGCTCAAATGCAGGGGCCACTGAAGCTTTCTTT. As protein: CASSSNAGATEAFF.

The chain employs TRBV10-1 and TRBJ1-6; TRBD1 matches at 11 bases. The CDR3 contains 15 residues. Germline V CDR1 and CDR2: WNHNN, SYGVQD (reference sequence). The V segment lost 6 bases and the J segment 10 bases; nucleotides outside the gene matches: 8. CDR3 loop: CASSLSGTGGSPLHF. CDR3 nucleotide sequence: TGCGCCAGCAGCTTATCCGGGACAGGGGGATCACCCCTCCACTTT.

This sequence joins TRBV5-1 and TRBJ2-1; perhaps TRBD2 as D (6 bases). The germline gives CDR1 SGHRS, CDR2 YFSETQ. V was cut by 4 bases and J by 7 bases, with 15 bases left in between. The CDR3 spans 14 residues. The CDR3 region is CASSPRRDVNEQFF. The DNA for the CDR3 is TGCGCCAGCAGCCCACGGCGGGACGTTAATGAGCAGTTCTTC. Using reference TRBV5-1 and TRBJ2-1 for the parts outside the CDR3, the full variable domain is KAGVTQTPRYLIKTRGQQVTLSCSPISGHRSVSWYQQTPGQGLQFLFEYFSETQRNKGNFPGRFSGRQFSNSRSEMNVSTLELGDSALYLCASSPRRDVNEQFFGPGTRLTVL.

The chain links TRBV7-8 to TRBJ1-4; no reliable D call. Germline loops: CDR1 SGHVS, CDR2 FQNEAQ. This CDR3 has 13 residues. Trimming took 5 bases from V and 6 from J, leaving 10 bases between them. CDR3: CASSRTGYEKLFF. CDR3 sequence (DNA): TGTGCCAGCAGCCGGACCGGCTATGAAAAACTGTTTTTT.

The chain employs TRBV18 and TRBJ1-6; D gene unclear. The CDR3 runs to 15 residues. V lost 2 bases to trimming and J lost 9 bases, with 14 bases between them. Germline CDR1 is KGHSH and CDR2 is LQKENI. The CDR3 reads CASSPSSDRSSPLHF. CDR3 in DNA: TGTGCCAGCTCACCATCCTCGGATCGGAGTTCACCCCTCCACTTT.

The V gene is TRBV7-9, the J gene TRBJ1-1; no clear D gene. The CDR3 has 12 amino acids. Trimming removed 8 bases at V and 2 bases at J, with 9 bases between. Germline-derived CDR1 and CDR2 are SEHNR and FQNEAQ (reference sequence). CDR3 protein: CASQRVNTEAFF. The CDR3 DNA reads TGTGCCAGCCAAAGAGTTAACACTGAAGCTTTCTTT.

The chain recombines TRBV11-2 with TRBJ1-2; 7 bases align to TRBD1. The CDR3 runs 15 residues. The trim removed 5 bases at V and 0 bases at J, leaving 6 bases unmatched. In germline, CDR1 is SGHAT, CDR2 FQNNGV. DNA of the CDR3: TGTGCCAGCAGCCCCCAGGGGGGAGCTAACTATGGCTACACCTTC. Translation gives CASSPQGGANYGYTF.

This clone was seen a single time. The chain links TRBV19 to TRBJ1-1, with TRBD1 identical over 8 bases. This CDR3 spans 17 amino acids. The germline gives CDR1 LNHDA, CDR2 SQIVND (reference sequence). J lost 0 bases, V lost 5 bases, and 11 bases had no gene match. As DNA, the CDR3 is TGTGCCAGTAGTGTCGATCCAGGGGGCCTAATGAACACTGAAGCTTTCTTT. Its translation is CASSVDPGGLMNTEAFF.

DNA for the CDR3: TGTGCCAGCAGTTTACTGGAGTACAATGAGCAGTTCTTC. Translated, it gives CASSLLEYNEQFF. The chain couples TRBV12-3 or TRBV12-4 to TRBJ2-1; D gene uncertain. V lost 2 bases and J 4 bases, leaving 6 bases between the germline ends. The CDR3 is 13 residues long.